This TCR beta chain was found in a study of identical twins. Template switching introduced a universal primer site, and the cDNA bore unique molecular identifiers. TCRdb used MiXCR to reprocess the 5' RACE reads, holding one entry per CDR3 protein. The top ten clones hold around 1% of a sample with 500,000 to 550,000 distinct CDR3 sequences, about 20% of them seen once. Study findings and constraints: Excess sharing between twins was weaker in beta out-of-frame sequences.

As concerns this clonotype: The antigen is not known.

Trimming took 0 bases from V and 2 from J, leaving 11 bases between them. Germline V lookup: CDR1 DFQATT, CDR2 SNEGSKA (reference sequence). This CDR3 is built from 15 residues. Separately, the same data were catalogued under a study of T cells expressing NK-cell markers.

Specimen: CD4+ T cells sorted from blood. The TCR comes from a woman younger than 30 in good health. The chain couples TRBV20-1 to TRBJ2-1, with D hard to call. The CDR3 DNA follows: TGCAGTGCTAGAGATCTACGGATACCCTACAATGAGCAGTTCTTC. Encoded protein: CSARDLRIPYNEQFF.